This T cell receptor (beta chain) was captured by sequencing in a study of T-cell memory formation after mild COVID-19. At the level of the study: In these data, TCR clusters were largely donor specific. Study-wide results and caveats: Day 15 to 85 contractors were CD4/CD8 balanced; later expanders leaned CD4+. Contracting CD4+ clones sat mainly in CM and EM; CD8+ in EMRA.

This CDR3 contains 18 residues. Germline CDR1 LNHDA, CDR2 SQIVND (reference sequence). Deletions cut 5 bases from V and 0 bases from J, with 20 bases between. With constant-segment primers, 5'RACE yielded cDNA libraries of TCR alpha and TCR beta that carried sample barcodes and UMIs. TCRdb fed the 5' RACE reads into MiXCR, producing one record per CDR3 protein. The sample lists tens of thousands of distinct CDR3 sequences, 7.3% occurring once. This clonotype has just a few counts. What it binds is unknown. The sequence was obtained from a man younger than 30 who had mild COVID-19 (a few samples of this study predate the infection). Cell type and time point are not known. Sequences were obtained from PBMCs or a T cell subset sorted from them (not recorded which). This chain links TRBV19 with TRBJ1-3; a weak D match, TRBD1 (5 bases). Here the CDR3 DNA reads TGTGCCAGTAGTCGAGCCCCTCCACAGGCCACCTCTGGAAACACCATATATTTT. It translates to CASSRAPPQATSGNTIYF. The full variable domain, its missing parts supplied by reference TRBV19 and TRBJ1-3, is DGGITQSPKYLFRKEGQNVTLSCEQNLNHDAMYWYRQDPGQGLRLIYYSQIVNDFQKGDIAEGYSVSREKKESFPLTVTSAQKNPTAFYLCASSRAPPQATSGNTIYFGEGSWLTVV.